This record looks at one TCR beta chain sequence and its context. Antigen specificity is unknown. Documented time point: week 35, safety follow-up. In every dose of vaccine, 300 ug of mutant IDH1 20-mer peptide was given alongside topical imiquimod. Looked up from germline, CDR1 is SQVTM and CDR2 is ANQGSEA. The CDR3 length is 13 residues. Between the trimmed V and J ends, which lost 2 bases and 2 bases, there was a span of 9 bases. This record comes from a study of a mutant IDH1 vaccine in newly diagnosed glioma. Study-level background: Patients got their first vaccination 4-6 weeks after radiotherapy alone, or with temozolomide cycles. Before enrollment, the patients had been treated with radiotherapy alone, temozolomide alone, or both together. Most of them had received both. Broader study findings: The occurrence of vaccine-induced immune responses was seen in approximately 92% of patients.

TCRdb's copy holds only in-frame clones and misses some; the assay was immunoSEQ multiplex PCR. Of some 48,000 clones in the sample, roughly 80% were seen once. This clonotype was sampled from a man aged 40-55 years with glioma. The sample here was PBMCs, taken from a glioma patient whose treatment included an IDH1 peptide vaccine. The genes are TRBV29-1 and TRBJ2-5, with a weak D call TRBD2 (5 bases). Here the CDR3 DNA reads TGCAGCGTTGAACCGGGATCGCAAGAGACCCAGTACTTC. Translating it yields CSVEPGSQETQYF.